The clone carrying this TCR beta chain came up many times. Antigen: not known. The data stem from a study of T-cell reconstitution after alpha-beta-depleted transplantation in children. Preparing the TCRbeta library involved the use of unique molecular identifiers. Using its own MiXCR run on the PCR reads, TCRdb lists one record per CDR3 protein. The sample consists of a few hundred thousand distinct CDR3 sequences, about 9.5% of them appearing once. V shed 5 bases and J shed 8 bases, with 16 bases lying between them. The CDR3 consists of 14 residues. CDR1 is MGHDK and CDR2 is SYGVNS in the germline V gene. Findings of the study overall: Several hundred expanded graft clones reportedly were the source of alpha-beta T cells about two months after transplant. Fresh T-cell production supplied most of the T-cell counts and diversity seen one year after transplant.

This receptor was taken from a boy younger than two with acute myeloid leukemia, due to receive a stem cell transplant. Sequenced here: PBMCs, sampled before TCRalphabeta/CD19-depleted stem cell transplant. The chain employs TRBV25-1 and TRBJ2-1; D might be TRBD1 (6 bases). The CDR3: CASSPWTDGYEQFF. CDR3 coding DNA: TGTGCCAGCAGTCCTTGGACAGACGGATATGAGCAGTTCTTC.